These T cell receptor beta chains were read from a single sample in a study of Graves' ophthalmopathy and Graves' hyperthyroidism. TCRdb reanalysed the multiplex PCR reads using MiXCR and keeps one entry per CDR3 protein. The profile shows just over 400,000 distinct CDR3 sequences, about 21% of them singletons. The sequencing input was peripheral blood. Every receptor here comes from a young woman with stable Graves' hyperthyroidism. CDR3s include the opening cysteine and the closing phenylalanine or tryptophan. The D gene is left open where the match is weak. Not all rows give a size; the values are once, few, many and, for expanded clones, a class.

size: many; J: TRBJ2-5; D: -; V: TRBV6-5; DNA: TGTGCCAGCAGTTACTCTTGGTACCAAGAGACCCAGTACTTC; CDR3: CASSYSWYQETQYF
size: -; J: TRBJ1-6; D: -; V: TRBV7-2; DNA: TGTGCCAGCAGCCGGCTGGGGGTCGCGTCACCCCTCCACTTT; CDR3: CASSRLGVASPLHF
size: few; J: TRBJ1-2; D: -; V: TRBV6-1; DNA: TGTGCCAGCAGTTCGGGGGTAGTTGGCTACACCTTC; CDR3: CASSSGVVGYTF
size: once; J: TRBJ1-2; D: -; V: TRBV6-2/TRBV6-3; DNA: TGTGCCAGCAGTCACCTGCGCAGCGAGGGTGGCTACACCTTC; CDR3: CASSHLRSEGGYTF
size: -; J: TRBJ2-7; D: -; V: TRBV29-1; DNA: TGCAGCGTTGAAGTGGGACTGGGGGCCTACGATCAGTACTTC; CDR3: CSVEVGLGAYDQYF
size: many; J: TRBJ2-7; D: TRBD2; V: TRBV11-2; DNA: TGTGCCAGCAGCACCCTAGCGGGAGCCTACGAGCAGTACTTC; CDR3: CASSTLAGAYEQYF
size: -; J: TRBJ1-2; D: -; V: TRBV20-1; DNA: TGCAGTGCTCTACCGGGTCACAACGGTCCTAACTATGGCTACACCTTC; CDR3: CSALPGHNGPNYGYTF
size: many; J: TRBJ2-2; D: -; V: TRBV2; DNA: TGTGCCAGCGCGACAAAGAACACCGGGGAGCTGTTTTTT; CDR3: CASATKNTGELFF
size: many; J: TRBJ1-1; D: -; V: TRBV29-1; DNA: TGCAGCGGCTCCTACAGCTTGACTGAAGCTTTCTTT; CDR3: CSGSYSLTEAFF
size: many; J: TRBJ2-5; D: TRBD2; V: TRBV5-1; DNA: TGCGCCAGCAGGATTACGGGACTAGCGGATACCCAGTACTTC; CDR3: CASRITGLADTQYF
size: many; J: TRBJ2-7; D: -; V: TRBV5-1; DNA: TGCGCCAGCAGCTTGGGCCAGTGGTACGAGCAGTACTTC; CDR3: CASSLGQWYEQYF
size: many; J: TRBJ2-7; D: -; V: TRBV7-9; DNA: TGTGCCAGCAGCTTAGACGGAACCACCTACGAGCAGTACTTC; CDR3: CASSLDGTTYEQYF
size: many; J: TRBJ1-5; D: TRBD1; V: TRBV12-3/TRBV12-4; DNA: TGTGCCAGCAGTTTGGGACAGAGCAATCAGCCCCAGCATTTT; CDR3: CASSLGQSNQPQHF
size: many; J: TRBJ1-1; D: -; V: TRBV20-1; DNA: TGCAGTGCTAGAGGGGGGTCGAACACTGAAGCTTTCTTT; CDR3: CSARGGSNTEAFF
size: many; J: TRBJ2-7; D: -; V: TRBV11-2; DNA: TGTGCCAGCAGCTTAGGTCCAACATCCTACGAGCAGTACTTC; CDR3: CASSLGPTSYEQYF
size: many; J: TRBJ2-7; D: -; V: TRBV11-2; DNA: TGTGCCAGCAGCTTATCCCGGGACACCTACGAGCAGTACTTC; CDR3: CASSLSRDTYEQYF
size: many; J: TRBJ2-2; D: TRBD1; V: TRBV19; DNA: TGTGCCAGTAGGACAGGGACGAACACCGGGGAGCTGTTTTTT; CDR3: CASRTGTNTGELFF
size: -; J: TRBJ2-7; D: -; V: TRBV7-2; DNA: TGTGCCAGCAGTTCGCACCTCTACGAGCAGTACTTC; CDR3: CASSSHLYEQYF
size: -; J: TRBJ2-7; D: -; V: TRBV6-1; DNA: TGTGCCAGCAGTGTTTCAGTTGGGCCCTACGAGCAGTACTTC; CDR3: CASSVSVGPYEQYF
size: -; J: TRBJ1-2; D: TRBD1; V: TRBV12-3/TRBV12-4; DNA: TGTGCCAGCAGTTTTGAGGGACAGGTATATGGCTACACCTTC; CDR3: CASSFEGQVYGYTF
size: many; J: TRBJ1-2; D: -; V: TRBV5-1; DNA: TGCGCCAGCAGCTTAGGAGGGGCTTATGGCTACACCTTC; CDR3: CASSLGGAYGYTF
size: once; J: TRBJ1-2; D: -; V: TRBV15; DNA: TGTGCCACCAGCAGCCTCAGGGGATCTAACTATGGCTACACCTTC; CDR3: CATSSLRGSNYGYTF
size: many; J: TRBJ2-2; D: TRBD1; V: TRBV19; DNA: TGTGCCAGTAGTAACAGGGGCCACAACACCGGGGAGCTGTTTTTT; CDR3: CASSNRGHNTGELFF
size: many; J: TRBJ1-2; D: TRBD1; V: TRBV19; DNA: TGTGCCAGTAGTACGAGACAGGGACCTCCAAACTATGGCTACACCTTC; CDR3: CASSTRQGPPNYGYTF
size: many; J: TRBJ2-2; D: -; V: TRBV11-3; DNA: TGTGCCAGCAGGTCGGACTTCAACACCGGGGAGCTGTTTTTT; CDR3: CASRSDFNTGELFF
size: many; J: TRBJ2-5; D: -; V: TRBV11-2; DNA: TGTGCCAGCAGCCTCTCCTCCTTTGGACTCAATAGGGAGACCCAGTACTTC; CDR3: CASSLSSFGLNRETQYF
size: many; J: TRBJ2-7; D: -; V: TRBV20-1; DNA: TGCAGTGCTAGACGGACGGCGGAGCAGTACTTC; CDR3: CSARRTAEQYF
size: -; J: TRBJ1-2; D: -; V: TRBV27; DNA: TGTGCCAGCAGTTTATCTGTGGGCTCTGTCTATGGCTACACCTTC; CDR3: CASSLSVGSVYGYTF
size: many; J: TRBJ1-2; D: TRBD1; V: TRBV12-3/TRBV12-4; DNA: TGTGCCAGCAGTGGGGACAGGGGGAAACGTGGCTACACCTTC; CDR3: CASSGDRGKRGYTF
size: -; J: TRBJ2-5; D: TRBD2; V: TRBV11-2; DNA: TGTGCCAGCAGCACGACTAGCGGGACGGAGACCCAGTACTTC; CDR3: CASSTTSGTETQYF
size: -; J: TRBJ1-6; D: TRBD1; V: TRBV12-3/TRBV12-4; DNA: TGTGCCAGCAGTTTATCCCAGGGACAGGTTAATTCACCCCTCCACTTT; CDR3: CASSLSQGQVNSPLHF
size: many; J: TRBJ2-7; D: -; V: TRBV20-1; DNA: TGCAGTGCTAGGGTTGCAGGCGACGAGCAGTACTTC; CDR3: CSARVAGDEQYF
size: many; J: TRBJ2-7; D: -; V: TRBV12-3/TRBV12-4; DNA: TGTGCCAGCACCCAAGAATCCCTGGTCCACGAGCAGTACTTC; CDR3: CASTQESLVHEQYF
size: -; J: TRBJ2-7; D: TRBD1; V: TRBV20-1; DNA: TGCAGTGCGAAGGGACAGGGGGTGGACGAGCAGTACTTC; CDR3: CSAKGQGVDEQYF
size: many; J: TRBJ2-2; D: -; V: TRBV6-1; DNA: TGTGCCAGCAGTGAATTGAACACCGGGGAGCTGTTTTTT; CDR3: CASSELNTGELFF
size: many; J: TRBJ1-3; D: TRBD1; V: TRBV6-1; DNA: TGTGCCAGCAGTGTTCGGACAGGGGGGGGATCTGGAAACACCATATATTTT; CDR3: CASSVRTGGGSGNTIYF
size: many; J: TRBJ2-2; D: TRBD2; V: TRBV6-1; DNA: TGTGCCAGCTTTCAGCGGGAGGCCGGGGAGCCGTTTTTT; CDR3: CASFQREAGEPFF
size: -; J: TRBJ1-6; D: -; V: TRBV20-1; DNA: TGCAGTGCTAGAGATACAGATTCACCCCTCCACTTT; CDR3: CSARDTDSPLHF
size: many; J: TRBJ1-1; D: TRBD1; V: TRBV6-1; DNA: TGTGCCAGCAGTGAACTGCCGGGACAGGGGCGTAGGGAAGCTTTCTTT; CDR3: CASSELPGQGRREAFF
size: -; J: TRBJ2-5; D: -; V: TRBV20-1; DNA: TGCAGTGCTAGTAAAGGGTCGGGGGAAGAGACCCAGTACTTC; CDR3: CSASKGSGEETQYF
size: many; J: TRBJ1-2; D: TRBD1; V: TRBV20-1; DNA: TGCAGTGCTAGATACAGGGGAGGCCCCTATGGCTACACCTTC; CDR3: CSARYRGGPYGYTF
size: many; J: TRBJ1-1; D: -; V: TRBV7-3; DNA: TGTGCCAGCAGCTTTTCCGATAAAACTGAAGCTTTCTTT; CDR3: CASSFSDKTEAFF
size: many; J: TRBJ2-7; D: -; V: TRBV5-1; DNA: TGCGCCAGCAGCTTGGGCAGGGAGGCCCGCGAGCAGTACTTC; CDR3: CASSLGREAREQYF
size: many; J: TRBJ2-7; D: TRBD2; V: TRBV6-2/TRBV6-3; DNA: TGTGCCAGCGGTCTAGCGGGAGGCTCCTACGAGCAGTACTTC; CDR3: CASGLAGGSYEQYF
size: -; J: TRBJ2-7; D: -; V: TRBV6-5; DNA: TGTGCCAGCAGTTACGGTAGTTCTTGGTACGAGCAGTACTTC; CDR3: CASSYGSSWYEQYF
size: many; J: TRBJ2-5; D: -; V: TRBV12-3/TRBV12-4; DNA: TGTGCCAGCAGTTTACGCGGTTCGGAGACCCAGTACTTC; CDR3: CASSLRGSETQYF
size: many; J: TRBJ1-2; D: -; V: TRBV7-2; DNA: TGTGCCAGCAGCTTAGGACTGTCGAACTATGGCTACACCTTC; CDR3: CASSLGLSNYGYTF
size: -; J: TRBJ2-5; D: -; V: TRBV12-3/TRBV12-4; DNA: TGTGCCAGCAGTTCGACTAGTTATTGGCGCGGAGAGACCCAGTACTTC; CDR3: CASSSTSYWRGETQYF
size: -; J: TRBJ1-1; D: -; V: TRBV14; DNA: TGTGCCAGCAGCCAAGAAGCTGGGGGCCTAACTGAAGCTTTCTTT; CDR3: CASSQEAGGLTEAFF
size: many; J: TRBJ1-2; D: -; V: TRBV10-3; DNA: TGTGCCATCAGTGTATACAGCCAGTATGGCTACACCTTC; CDR3: CAISVYSQYGYTF
size: many; J: TRBJ2-7; D: -; V: TRBV10-3; DNA: TGTGCCATCAGGTCGACAGGTTCTAGCTCCTACGAGCAGTACTTC; CDR3: CAIRSTGSSSYEQYF
size: few; J: TRBJ2-7; D: -; V: TRBV20-1; DNA: TGCAGTGCTAGAGATCTTTCCTCAGGGACCTACGAGCAGTACTTC; CDR3: CSARDLSSGTYEQYF
size: many; J: TRBJ1-1; D: -; V: TRBV6-5; DNA: TGTGCCAGCAGTTATGCCCCAATGCAGGCTTTCTTT; CDR3: CASSYAPMQAFF
size: many; J: TRBJ2-5; D: -; V: TRBV6-1; DNA: TGTGCCAGCAGGGCTCGTGGGGGGAACCAAGAGACCCAGTACTTC; CDR3: CASRARGGNQETQYF
size: many; J: TRBJ1-2; D: -; V: TRBV24-1; DNA: TGTGCCACCAGTGATTTCGATCAGAGTGGCTACACCTTC; CDR3: CATSDFDQSGYTF
size: many; J: TRBJ2-7; D: TRBD2; V: TRBV12-3/TRBV12-4; DNA: TGTGCCAGCACCCTCGGGACTAGCGGGTACTACTCCTACGAGCAGTACTTC; CDR3: CASTLGTSGYYSYEQYF
size: many; J: TRBJ1-2; D: -; V: TRBV28; DNA: TGTGCCAGCAGTTTTCCCGGGGTGGATGGCTACACCTTC; CDR3: CASSFPGVDGYTF